The present entry profiles one T cell receptor (beta chain) with its context. The CDR3 spans 12 residues. V was shortened by 8 bases and J by 6 bases, with 11 bases between the two germline ends. Germline V gene sequence: CDR1 SGHAT, CDR2 FQDESV (reference sequence). The data derive from a study of blood T cell repertoires in COVID-19. In the study overall: COVID-19 samples, acute and convalescent, were from the United States, Italy and Spain. PBMCs, B-cell-depleted T cells, or T cells provided the cDNA or gDNA that made up the material.

Repertoires were generated with immunoSEQ multiplex PCR, while TCRdb's copy carries only in-frame clones and drops some. Altogether about 32,000 clones are present, about 90% being singletons, with the ten largest covering more than 0.8%. Source material: peripheral blood. V usage is TRBV11-1 and J usage is TRBJ2-1; possibly TRBD1 for D (5 bases). The sequence derives from a man aged 65 to 85 with active or convalescent COVID-19. The CDR3 loop reads CASSRATNEQFF. The CDR3 nucleotides read TGTGCCAGCTCCAGGGCGACCAATGAGCAGTTCTTC.